A single sample is the source of the 4 T cell receptor beta chains below, sequenced in a study of cytomegalovirus exposure and HLA in healthy donors. The table came from immunoSEQ multiplex PCR; TCRdb's copy has only in-frame clones and leaves some out. The sample contains tens of thousands of clones, about 95% of which appear only once. The sequenced sample consisted of PBMCs. The receptor set was obtained from a man aged 18 to 30 in good health and CMV-seronegative.

The V gene is TRBV6-1, the J gene TRBJ1-1; a weak D match, TRBD1 (6 bases). This CDR3 region has 13 residues. Per the germline V gene, CDR1 is MNHNS and CDR2 is SASEGT. V was cut by 0 bases and J by 4 bases, with 6 bases left in between. In DNA form, the CDR3 reads TGTGCCAGCAGTGAAGCCAGGGGCACTGAAGCTTTCTTT. Protein product: CASSEARGTEAFF.

The chain joins TRBV5-1 to TRBJ1-4; D is unclear. The CDR3 extends over 18 amino acids. Germline V gene data show CDR1 as SGHRS and CDR2 as YFSETQ. V gave up 0 bases and J gave up 0 bases, with 15 bases separating them. The CDR3 DNA reads as TGCGCCAGCAGCTTGGAGGCCAGGAGGTGGGCAACTAATGAAAAACTGTTTTTT. Translation: CASSLEARRWATNEKLFF.

This clone was counted once. This chain connects TRBV28 to TRBJ1-5, with TRBD1 identical over 9 bases. Unmatched junction bases numbered 12, after V lost 5 bases and J lost 7 bases. The CDR3 has 16 residues. CDR1 and CDR2 (germline): MDHEN, SYDVKM. As DNA, the CDR3 is TGTGCCAGCAGTCCCATTCCTGGGACAGGGCCCCAGCCCCAGCATTTT. Translation: CASSPIPGTGPQPQHF.

This clone has just one count. This chain uses TRBV19 with TRBJ2-7; a weak D match, TRBD1 (6 bases). Deletions cut 2 bases from V and 0 bases from J, with 11 bases between. The CDR3 is made up of 15 amino acids. CDR1 and CDR2 from the germline V gene are LNHDA and SQIVND (reference sequence). The CDR3 nucleotides are TGTGCCAGTAGTATAACGACAGGATCCTCCTACGAGCAGTACTTC. Protein sequence: CASSITTGSSYEQYF.